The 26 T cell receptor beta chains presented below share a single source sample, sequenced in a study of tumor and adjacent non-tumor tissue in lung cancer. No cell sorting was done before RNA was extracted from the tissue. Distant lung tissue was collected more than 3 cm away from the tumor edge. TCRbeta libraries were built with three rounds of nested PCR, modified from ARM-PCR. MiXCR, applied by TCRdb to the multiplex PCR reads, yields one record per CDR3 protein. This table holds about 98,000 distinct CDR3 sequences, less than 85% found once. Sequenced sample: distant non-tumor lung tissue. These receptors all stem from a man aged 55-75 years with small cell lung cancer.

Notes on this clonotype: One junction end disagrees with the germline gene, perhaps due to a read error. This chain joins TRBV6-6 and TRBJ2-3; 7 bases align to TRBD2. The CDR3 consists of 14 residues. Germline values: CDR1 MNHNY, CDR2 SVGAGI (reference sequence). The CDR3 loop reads CTSSPSGNLPRRHF. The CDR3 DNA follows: TGTACCAGCAGCCCGAGCGGGAACCTTCCCCGGCGGCATTTT.

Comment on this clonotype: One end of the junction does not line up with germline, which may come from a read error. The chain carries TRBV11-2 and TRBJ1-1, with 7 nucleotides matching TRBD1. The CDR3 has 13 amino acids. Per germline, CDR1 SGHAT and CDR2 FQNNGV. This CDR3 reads CASSQDRNTEAVF. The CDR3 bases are TGTGCCAGTAGCCAGGACAGGAACACTGAAGCTGTCTTT.

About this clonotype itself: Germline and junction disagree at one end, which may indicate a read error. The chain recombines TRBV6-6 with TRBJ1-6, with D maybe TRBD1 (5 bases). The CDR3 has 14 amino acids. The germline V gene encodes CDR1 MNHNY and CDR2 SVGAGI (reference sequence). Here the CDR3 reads CASCDNRKSSRLHF. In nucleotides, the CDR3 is TGTGCCAGCTGTGATAACAGGAAGTCTTCACGCCTCCACTTT.

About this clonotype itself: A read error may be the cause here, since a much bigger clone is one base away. CDR3 sequence (DNA): TGCACCAGCAGCGGGGACGTGGGGGATGAGCAGTTCTTC. Its translation is CTSSGDVGDEQFF. The chain employs TRBV5-1 and TRBJ2-1; 7 bases are shared with TRBD2. From germline, CDR1 is SGHRS and CDR2 YFSETQ. CDR3 size: 13 residues.

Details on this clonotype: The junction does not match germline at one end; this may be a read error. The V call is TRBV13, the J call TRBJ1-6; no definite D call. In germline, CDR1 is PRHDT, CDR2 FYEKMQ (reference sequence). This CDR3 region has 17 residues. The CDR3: CASRQNGGSSYNSALHF. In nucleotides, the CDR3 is TGTGCCAGCAGACAAAACGGCGGAAGCTCCTATAATTCAGCCCTCCACTTT.

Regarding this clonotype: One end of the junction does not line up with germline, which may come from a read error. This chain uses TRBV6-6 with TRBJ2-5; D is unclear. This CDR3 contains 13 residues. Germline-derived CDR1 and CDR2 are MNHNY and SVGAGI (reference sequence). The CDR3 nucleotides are TGTGCAAGCAGTTACGGGTCAGGTGGGTGCCAGTACTTC. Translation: CASSYGSGGCQYF.

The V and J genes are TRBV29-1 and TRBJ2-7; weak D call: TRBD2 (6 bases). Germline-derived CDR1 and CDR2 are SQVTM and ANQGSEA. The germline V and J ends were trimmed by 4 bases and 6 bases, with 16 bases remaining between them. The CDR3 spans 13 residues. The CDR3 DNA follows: TGCAGCGTTGTGGGATTAGCGGATACCGAGCAGTACTTC. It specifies CSVVGLADTEQYF.

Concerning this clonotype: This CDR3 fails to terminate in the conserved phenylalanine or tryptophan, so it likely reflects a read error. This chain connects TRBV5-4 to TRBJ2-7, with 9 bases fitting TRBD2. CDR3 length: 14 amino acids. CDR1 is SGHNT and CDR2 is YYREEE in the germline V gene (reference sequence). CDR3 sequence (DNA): TGTGCTAGCAGCACCTCGGGGCTAGCGGGGGAGCAGTACTTA. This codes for CASSTSGLAGEQYL.

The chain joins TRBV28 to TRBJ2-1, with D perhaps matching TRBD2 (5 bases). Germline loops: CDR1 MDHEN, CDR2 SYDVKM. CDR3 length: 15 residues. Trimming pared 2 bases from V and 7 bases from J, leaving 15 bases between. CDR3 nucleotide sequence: TGTGCCAGCAGTTTAGTGGCTAGCCCATGGAATGAGCAGTTCTTC. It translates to CASSLVASPWNEQFF. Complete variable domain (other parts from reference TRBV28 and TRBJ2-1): DVKVTQSSRYLVKRTGEKVFLECVQDMDHENMFWYRQDPGLGLRLIYFSYDVKMKEKGDIPEGYSVSREKKERFSLILESASTNQTSMYLCASSLVASPWNEQFFGPGTRLTVL.

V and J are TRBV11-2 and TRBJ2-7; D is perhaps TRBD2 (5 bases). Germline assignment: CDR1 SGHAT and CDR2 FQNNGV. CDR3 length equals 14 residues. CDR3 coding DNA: TGTGCCAGCAGCATGGAACTAGGAGGCTACGAGCACTACGTC. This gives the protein CASSMELGGYEHYV.

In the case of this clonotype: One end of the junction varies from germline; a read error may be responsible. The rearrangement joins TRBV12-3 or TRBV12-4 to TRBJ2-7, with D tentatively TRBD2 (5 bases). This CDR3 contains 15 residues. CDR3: CGSAYPEGNGYEQYF. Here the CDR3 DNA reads TGTGGCAGCGCGTACCCCGAGGGAAATGGCTACGAGCAGTACTTC.

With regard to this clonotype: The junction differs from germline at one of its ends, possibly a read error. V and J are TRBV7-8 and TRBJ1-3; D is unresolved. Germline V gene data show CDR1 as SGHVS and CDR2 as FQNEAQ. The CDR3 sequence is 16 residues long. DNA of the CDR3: TGTGTCAGCAGCACAACCGGACGGAGCTCTGGAAACACCATATATTTT. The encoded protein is CVSSTTGRSSGNTIYF.

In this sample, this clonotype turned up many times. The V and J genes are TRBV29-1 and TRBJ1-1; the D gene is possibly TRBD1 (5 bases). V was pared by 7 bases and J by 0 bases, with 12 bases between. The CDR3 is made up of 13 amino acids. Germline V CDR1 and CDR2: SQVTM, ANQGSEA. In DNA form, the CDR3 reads TGCAGCGGTCTACAGGACCTGAACACTGAAGCTTTCTTT. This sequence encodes CSGLQDLNTEAFF.

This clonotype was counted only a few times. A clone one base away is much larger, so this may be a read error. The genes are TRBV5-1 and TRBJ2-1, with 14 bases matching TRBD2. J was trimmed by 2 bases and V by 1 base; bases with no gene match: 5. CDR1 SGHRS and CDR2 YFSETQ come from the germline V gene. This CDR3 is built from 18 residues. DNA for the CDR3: TGCGCCAGCAGCTTGTATGGGACTAGCGGGAGCCCCTACAATGAGCAGTTCTTC. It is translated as CASSLYGTSGSPYNEQFF.

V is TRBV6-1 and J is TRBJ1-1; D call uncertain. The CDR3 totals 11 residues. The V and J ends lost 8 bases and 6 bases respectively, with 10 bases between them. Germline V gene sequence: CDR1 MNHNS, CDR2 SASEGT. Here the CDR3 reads CASGGRSEAFF. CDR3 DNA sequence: TGTGCCAGCGGAGGGAGATCTGAAGCTTTCTTT.

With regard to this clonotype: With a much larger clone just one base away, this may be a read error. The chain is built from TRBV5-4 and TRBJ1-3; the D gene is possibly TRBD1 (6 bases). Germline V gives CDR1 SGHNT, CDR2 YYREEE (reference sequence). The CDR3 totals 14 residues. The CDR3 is CANSLPGAGNTIYF. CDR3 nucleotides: TGTGCCAACAGCTTACCAGGGGCCGGAAACACCATATATTTT. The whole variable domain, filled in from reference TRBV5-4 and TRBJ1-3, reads ETGVTQSPTHLIKTRGQQVTLRCSSQSGHNTVSWYQQALGQGPQFIFQYYREEENGRGNFPPRFSGLQFPNYSSELNVNALELDDSALYLCANSLPGAGNTIYFGEGSWLTVV.

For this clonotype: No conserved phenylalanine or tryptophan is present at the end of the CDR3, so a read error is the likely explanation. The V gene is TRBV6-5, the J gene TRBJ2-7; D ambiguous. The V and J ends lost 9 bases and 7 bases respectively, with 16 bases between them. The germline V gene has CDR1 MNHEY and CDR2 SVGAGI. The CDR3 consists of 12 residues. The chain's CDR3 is CARSKHGSEQYS. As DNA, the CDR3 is TGTGCCAGGAGCAAACATGGGTCGGAGCAGTACTCC.

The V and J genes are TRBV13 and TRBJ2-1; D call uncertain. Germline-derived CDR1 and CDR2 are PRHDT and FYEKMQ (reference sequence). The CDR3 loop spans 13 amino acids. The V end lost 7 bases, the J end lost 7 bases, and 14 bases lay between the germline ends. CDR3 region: CASNPKLDNEQFF. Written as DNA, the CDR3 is TGTGCCAGCAACCCCAAACTTGATAATGAGCAGTTCTTC.

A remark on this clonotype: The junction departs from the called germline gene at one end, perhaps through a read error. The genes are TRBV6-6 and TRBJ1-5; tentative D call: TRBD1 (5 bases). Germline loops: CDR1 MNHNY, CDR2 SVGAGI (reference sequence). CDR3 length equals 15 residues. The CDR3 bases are TGCGCCAGCCGCCAGGACACATATAGCAATCAGCCCCAGCATTTT. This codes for CASRQDTYSNQPQHF.

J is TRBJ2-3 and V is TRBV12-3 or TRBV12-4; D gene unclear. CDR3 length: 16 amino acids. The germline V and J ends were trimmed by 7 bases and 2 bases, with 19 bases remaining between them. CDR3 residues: CASTFPKTVVTDTQYF. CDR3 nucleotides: TGTGCCAGCACATTCCCAAAAACGGTGGTCACAGATACGCAGTATTTT.

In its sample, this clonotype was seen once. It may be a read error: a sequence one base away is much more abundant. The CDR3 protein is CASSLKVRGLGQETQYF. The CDR3 DNA reads TGTGCCAGCAGTTTAAAGGTTCGGGGTTTGGGGCAAGAGACCCAGTACTTC. This chain links TRBV28 with TRBJ2-5; tentative D call: TRBD2 (5 bases). Germline values: CDR1 MDHEN, CDR2 SYDVKM. The V gene lost 2 bases and the J gene lost 2 bases, with 18 bases spanning the gap. This CDR3 has 17 residues.

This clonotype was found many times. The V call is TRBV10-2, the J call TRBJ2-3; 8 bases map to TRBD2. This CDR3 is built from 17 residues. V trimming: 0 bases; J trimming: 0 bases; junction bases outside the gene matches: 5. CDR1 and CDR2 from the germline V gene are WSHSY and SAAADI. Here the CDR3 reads CASSESRAGESTDTQYF. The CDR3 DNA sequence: TGCGCCAGCAGTGAGTCTCGAGCGGGAGAGAGCACAGATACGCAGTATTTT.

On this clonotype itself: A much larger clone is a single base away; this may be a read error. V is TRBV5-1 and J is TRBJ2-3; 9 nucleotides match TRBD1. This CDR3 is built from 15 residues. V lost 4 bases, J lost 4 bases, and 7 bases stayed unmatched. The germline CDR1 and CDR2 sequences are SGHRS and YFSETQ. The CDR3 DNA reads TGCGCCAGCAGCATGGAGGGACAGGGCCCAGATACGCAGTATTTT. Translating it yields CASSMEGQGPDTQYF.

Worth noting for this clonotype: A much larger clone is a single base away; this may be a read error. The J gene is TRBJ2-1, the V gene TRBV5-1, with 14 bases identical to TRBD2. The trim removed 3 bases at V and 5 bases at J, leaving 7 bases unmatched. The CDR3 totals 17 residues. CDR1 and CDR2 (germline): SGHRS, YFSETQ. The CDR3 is CASSWGLAGETDNEQFF. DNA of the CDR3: TGCGCCAGCAGCTGGGGACTAGCGGGAGAAACCGACAATGAGCAGTTCTTC.

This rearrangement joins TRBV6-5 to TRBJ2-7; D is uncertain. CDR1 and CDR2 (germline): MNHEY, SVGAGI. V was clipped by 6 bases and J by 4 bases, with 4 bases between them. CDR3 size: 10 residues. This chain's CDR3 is CASSGYEQYV. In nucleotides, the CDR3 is TGTGCCAGCAGCGGGTACGAGCAGTACGTC.

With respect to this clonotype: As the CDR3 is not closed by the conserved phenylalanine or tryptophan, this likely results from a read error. The CDR3 DNA reads TGTGCCAGAAGTTTAGATGGGCTAGTGGGAGTAGGCAATGAGCAGTTCTTA. Translating gives CARSLDGLVGVGNEQFL. The chain couples TRBV12-3 or TRBV12-4 to TRBJ2-1, with D possibly TRBD2 on 5 matching bases. This CDR3 region has 17 residues.